Each of the 18 T cell receptor beta chains below was sequenced from the same sample in a study of regulatory T cells in long-lasting Graves disease. Documented time point: newly diagnosed GD, antithyroid drugs for less than 3 months. The TCR library was made from RNA extracted from PBMCs. Arm-PCR of CDR3 regions and iRepertoire HTBI primers were the basis on which TCR beta libraries were built. TCRdb passed the multiplex PCR reads through MiXCR, listing each CDR3 protein once. The data hold 680,000 or so distinct CDR3 sequences, with around 15% observed a single time. In addition, the sample was reused for a study of T cells in Graves' hyperthyroidism and ophthalmopathy.

Specimen: peripheral blood mononuclear cells (PBMCs), collected at new diagnosis, from a patient treated with antithyroid drugs. All receptors come from a woman aged 25 to 39 with Graves disease.

This clonotype was observed many times. The chain links TRBV2 to TRBJ1-1, with TRBD1 matching 10 bases. Germline trimming cut 6 bases from V and 1 base from J; bases unmatched to any gene: 5. Germline V gene lookup returns CDR1 SNHLY and CDR2 FYNNEI. This CDR3 region has 15 residues. The CDR3 DNA reads as TGTGCCAGCAGAGGACAGGGGGGCTGGAACACTGAAGCTTTCTTT. Its protein product is CASRGQGGWNTEAFF.

This clonotype has only a few counts. One base away lies a much larger clone, so this may be a sequencing read error. J is TRBJ2-7 and V is TRBV11-2; 8 nucleotides line up with TRBD2. This CDR3 region has 18 residues. J gave up 7 bases and V 2 bases, and 19 bases lay outside the gene matches. The V gene's germline CDR1 is SGHAT and CDR2 FQNNGV. The CDR3 here is CASSLPEKTNGRAREQYF. The CDR3 DNA reads TGTGCCAGCAGCTTACCCGAAAAGACTAACGGGAGGGCGCGGGAGCAGTACTTC.

This clonotype has a handful of counts. This rearrangement joins TRBV6-1 to TRBJ2-1; 13 nucleotides agree with TRBD2. Unmatched junction bases numbered 9, after V lost 5 bases and J lost 8 bases. CDR3 length: 16 residues. CDR1 and CDR2 from the germline V gene are MNHNS and SASEGT. Here the CDR3 reads CASSPLLAGGPHEQFF. The CDR3 DNA follows: TGTGCCAGCAGTCCGCTACTAGCGGGAGGGCCTCATGAGCAGTTCTTC.

This clonotype occurred many times. The CDR3 protein is CASSNTEAFF. The CDR3 DNA reads TGTGCCAGCTCCAACACTGAAGCTTTCTTT. The chain joins TRBV2 to TRBJ1-1; D is unclear. V was clipped by 8 bases and J by 2 bases, with 3 bases between them. The CDR3 is made up of 10 amino acids. Germline-derived CDR1 and CDR2 are SNHLY and FYNNEI.

This clonotype was counted a single time. V and J are TRBV18 and TRBJ2-3; perhaps TRBD1 as D (6 bases). CDR1 KGHSH and CDR2 LQKENI come from the germline V gene. V was trimmed by 1 base and J by 2 bases, leaving 16 bases between them. The length of the CDR3 is 17 residues. CDR3 nucleotide sequence: TGTGCCAGCTCACCACGTTACGGGCAGGGGCACACAGATACGCAGTATTTT. As protein: CASSPRYGQGHTDTQYF. Drawing the rest from reference TRBV18 and TRBJ2-3, the complete variable domain is NAGVMQNPRHLVRRRGQEARLRCSPMKGHSHVYWYRQLPEEGLKFMVYLQKENIIDESGMPKERFSAEFPKEGPSILRIQQVVRGDSAAYFCASSPRYGQGHTDTQYFGPGTRLTVL.

This clonotype was observed a few times. The rearrangement joins TRBV27 to TRBJ2-3; either TRBD1 or TRBD2 may fit D (7 bases each). Per the germline V gene, CDR1 is MNHEY and CDR2 is SMNVEV (reference sequence). CDR3 size: 15 residues. Trimming took off 6 bases at V and 8 bases at J, with 21 bases between the two ends. CDR3 in DNA: TGTGCCAGCAGACGAGCAGGGGGGGCGCAGGGTACGCAGTATTTT. This sequence encodes CASRRAGGAQGTQYF.

The chain uses TRBV6-5 and TRBJ2-7, with D maybe TRBD2 (6 bases). Looked up from germline, CDR1 is MNHEY and CDR2 is SVGAGI. The CDR3 extends over 16 amino acids. The ends were cut back, 0 bases at V and 3 bases at J, with 15 bases in the middle. The chain's CDR3 is CASSYSQTSPHYEQYF. The CDR3, as DNA: TGTGCCAGCAGTTACTCCCAAACTAGCCCTCACTACGAGCAGTACTTC.

There are many counts of this clonotype. This rearrangement joins TRBV29-1 to TRBJ2-5; 13 nucleotides match TRBD2. The trim removed 6 bases at V and 5 bases at J, leaving 12 bases unmatched. Looked up from germline, CDR1 is SQVTM and CDR2 is ANQGSEA. CDR3 size: 16 residues. CDR3 bases: TGCAGCGTCGCTGGACTAGCGGGAGTAGGGTTGGAGACCCAGTACTTC. It is translated as CSVAGLAGVGLETQYF.

This clonotype was observed at least ten times. V gene TRBV16 combines with J gene TRBJ1-5, with TRBD1 identical over 10 bases. V was pared by 0 bases and J by 4 bases, with 0 bases of the junction left unmatched. This CDR3 has 15 residues. Germline values: CDR1 KGHSY, CDR2 FQNENV. CDR3 amino acids: CASSQSGQGNQPQHF. The CDR3 DNA is TGTGCCAGCAGCCAATCGGGACAGGGGAATCAGCCCCAGCATTTT.

This chain connects TRBV6-1 to TRBJ2-7, with D perhaps assigned TRBD1 or TRBD2 (7 bases each). The germline CDR1 and CDR2 sequences are MNHNS and SASEGT. V gave up 10 bases and J gave up 4 bases, with 20 bases separating them. The CDR3 spans 14 residues. The CDR3, as DNA: TGTGCCACCAGGGGGAGGGCAGCAGGGTACGAGCAGTACTTC. Translation: CATRGRAAGYEQYF.

Remarks on this clonotype: Possible read error: a much larger clone is one base away. The chain is built from TRBV4-2 and TRBJ2-7; no clear D gene. CDR3 size: 11 residues. CDR1 and CDR2 (germline): LGHNA, YNFKEQ. The V and J ends lost 0 bases and 6 bases respectively, with 3 bases between them. CDR3 loop: CASSQEGEQYF. The CDR3 region has the DNA TGTGCCAGCAGCCAAGAGGGCGAGCAGTACTTC.

With respect to this clonotype: With a much larger clone just one base away, this may be a read error. The V and J genes are TRBV11-2 and TRBJ1-5; tentative D call: TRBD1 (6 bases). CDR1 is SGHAT and CDR2 is FQNNGV in the germline V gene. This CDR3 region has 15 residues. CDR3 DNA: TGTGCCGGCAGCTTAGCCCGGGGGGCCAATCAGCCCCAGCATTTT. Its protein product is CAGSLARGANQPQHF.

This clonotype was counted at least ten times. V usage is TRBV6-1 and J usage is TRBJ1-2; perhaps TRBD1 as D (5 bases). The CDR3 loop spans 13 amino acids. Germline CDR1 MNHNS, CDR2 SASEGT. Between the trimmed V and J ends, which lost 6 bases and 8 bases, there was a span of 16 bases. The CDR3 nucleotides read TGTGCCAGCAGCTGGGACGGAGGAACCGGCTACACCTTC. Translation: CASSWDGGTGYTF.

The rearrangement uses TRBV6-2 or TRBV6-3 and TRBJ1-1, with D tentatively TRBD1 (6 bases). CDR3 length equals 14 residues. V was pared by 2 bases and J by 5 bases, with 12 bases between. CDR1 MNHEY and CDR2 SVGEGT come from the germline V gene. For the CDR3, the DNA is TGTGCCAGCAGTTACCCAGGGGTGGTTACTGAAGCTTTCTTT. Translation: CASSYPGVVTEAFF.

This clonotype was detected many times. V and J are TRBV6-1 and TRBJ2-7; tentative D call: TRBD1 (6 bases). Trimming stripped 6 bases from V and 5 bases from J, with 17 bases between. This CDR3 is 14 amino acids long. Germline V CDR1 and CDR2: MNHNS, SASEGT. The CDR3 DNA sequence: TGTGCCAGCAGGCTCCTAGGACAGTCCCACGAGCAGTACTTC. Translation: CASRLLGQSHEQYF.

This clonotype appeared many times. The rearrangement uses TRBV28 and TRBJ2-1, with D perhaps matching TRBD1 (6 bases). The CDR3 is 15 residues long. Per the germline V gene, CDR1 is MDHEN and CDR2 is SYDVKM. The V end was cut by 5 bases, the J end by 8 bases, with 19 bases between. The DNA for the CDR3 is TGTGCCAGCAGTCTATTACAGGGTGCCCGACATGAGCAGTTCTTC. Translating gives CASSLLQGARHEQFF.

In this sample, this clonotype turned up many times. CDR3 in amino acids: CASSLDLSGDYEQYF. The CDR3 coding sequence is TGTGCCAGCAGCTTAGACCTAAGTGGGGATTACGAGCAGTACTTC. The chain uses TRBV11-2 and TRBJ2-7; the D is unclear. Trimming took 0 bases from V and 4 from J, leaving 13 bases between them. CDR1 and CDR2 from the germline V gene are SGHAT and FQNNGV. The CDR3 is 15 residues long.

This clonotype was seen ten or more times. V usage is TRBV28 and J usage is TRBJ2-7, with D perhaps matching TRBD1 (5 bases). Trimming took 7 bases from V and 0 from J, leaving 16 bases between them. The CDR3 is made up of 15 amino acids. Germline assignment: CDR1 MDHEN and CDR2 SYDVKM. The CDR3 nucleotides read TGTGCCAGCATGGGTTACAGGTCGAGCTCCTACGAGCAGTACTTC. It specifies CASMGYRSSSYEQYF.